This T cell receptor (beta chain) was captured in a study of vaccination and CD4 T cells after COVID-19. Study as a whole: Sampling that followed vaccination took place a median approximately 72 days after dose two, within a range of 14 to 241.

With the Oncomine TCR Beta short-read assay, DNA from cultured CD4+ T cells was sequenced. TCRdb independently ran MiXCR on the PCR reads; one entry per CDR3 protein. The table records 15,000 to 20,000 distinct CDR3 sequences, around 40% of them present only once. Findings and limits, study-wide: Reactive clonotype counts went from median about 20 after infection to some 40 after vaccination, nonsignificantly.

Treatment here: roughly ten-day PBMC culture with coronavirus spike peptide pools or control peptides (ViraFEST assay). Expanded clonotypes were found by TCR sequencing after peptide-pool stimulation (ViraFEST). This clonotype was counted a few times. Its antigen is as yet unknown. The receptor was derived from a human donor who received a COVID-19 vaccine. This sample comprised CD4+ T cells from blood, cultured in vitro, obtained before SARS-CoV-2 vaccination.

CDR3 sequence reads: CASSYPGQGAFTDTQYF. Written as DNA, the CDR3 is TGTGCCAGCAGTTACCCAGGACAGGGGGCTTTCACAGATACGCAGTATTTT. The chain links TRBV6-2 or TRBV6-3 to TRBJ2-3, with 11 positions matching TRBD1. The ends lost 2 bases at V and 2 bases at J; junction bases unmatched: 6. Germline V gene lookup returns CDR1 MNHEY and CDR2 SVGEGT. This CDR3 contains 17 residues.